Following are 18 T cell receptor beta chains from one sample sequenced in a study of vaccination and CD4 T cells after COVID-19. These receptors' targets are unknown. Oncomine TCR Beta short-read sequencing was applied to DNA from cultured CD4+ T cells. TCRdb ran MiXCR on the PCR reads and lists one entry per CDR3 protein. The table shows 8,500 to 10,000 distinct CDR3 sequences, with nearly 50% occurring only once. Described treatment: roughly ten-day PBMC culture with coronavirus spike peptide pools or control peptides (ViraFEST assay). The specimen was CD4+ T cells from blood, cultured in vitro. The receptors originated from a human donor who had recovered from COVID-19.

The chain couples TRBV6-1 to TRBJ2-7, with TRBD1 as a possible D gene (6 bases). V was shortened by 7 bases and J by 5 bases, with 24 bases between the two germline ends. The CDR3 is made up of 16 amino acids. Germline loops: CDR1 MNHNS, CDR2 SASEGT. The DNA of the CDR3 is TGTGCCAGCACCGTCGTTGGCCGGCAGGGGAGCAACGAGCAGTACTTC. Translated, it gives CASTVVGRQGSNEQYF.

The sample holds a few counts of this clonotype. The chain combines TRBV5-1 with TRBJ2-5, with a tentative D call TRBD2 (6 bases). V shed 4 bases and J shed 5 bases, with 6 bases lying between them. CDR1 is SGHRS and CDR2 is YFSETQ in the germline V gene. This CDR3 has 11 residues. The CDR3 DNA reads as TGCGCCAGCAGCGGGGGGGAGACCCAGTACTTC. It translates to CASSGGETQYF.

The chain links TRBV20-1 to TRBJ1-1; TRBD1 aligns across 10 bases. Unmatched junction bases numbered 7, after V lost 2 bases and J lost 1 base. The CDR3 runs 16 residues. Germline CDR1 DFQATT, CDR2 SNEGSKA (reference sequence). CDR3 DNA: TGCAGTGCTAGATCTGGGACAGGGGAGGGGAACACTGAAGCTTTCTTT. This encodes CSARSGTGEGNTEAFF.

The chain carries TRBV6-1 and TRBJ1-2; D gene ambiguous. From germline, CDR1 is MNHNS and CDR2 SASEGT. This CDR3 spans 14 amino acids. V lost 5 bases and J lost 4, with 14 bases in between. The DNA of the CDR3 is TGTGCCAGCAGTAACGATGGGGTGGGCTATGGCTACACCTTC. Translated, it gives CASSNDGVGYGYTF.

The chain has TRBV7-8 and TRBJ2-3; D might be TRBD1 (6 bases). CDR3 length: 13 residues. Per the germline V gene, CDR1 is SGHVS and CDR2 is FQNEAQ. The germline V and J ends were trimmed by 5 bases and 4 bases, with 10 bases remaining between them. CDR3 protein: CASSITGPDTQYF. CDR3 sequence (DNA): TGTGCCAGCAGCATAACAGGGCCAGATACGCAGTATTTT.

This clonotype counts as medium-sized. The J gene is TRBJ1-3, the V gene TRBV6-1; 7 bases align to TRBD1. This CDR3 has 15 residues. The trim removed 6 bases at V and 0 bases at J, leaving 5 bases unmatched. The germline V gene encodes CDR1 MNHNS and CDR2 SASEGT. CDR3 sequence reads: CASRRQGGSGNTIYF. In nucleotides, the CDR3 is TGTGCCAGCAGACGTCAGGGGGGCTCTGGAAACACCATATATTTT.

By sample share, this clonotype is medium-sized. This chain joins TRBV6-1 and TRBJ1-1; tentative D call: TRBD1 (5 bases). The CDR3 is 13 amino acids. Trimming pared 8 bases from V and 3 bases from J, leaving 13 bases between. CDR1 is MNHNS and CDR2 is SASEGT in the germline V gene. The CDR3 DNA is TGTGCCAGCGGCAGGGTGGCCGACACTGAAGCTTTCTTT. This gives the protein CASGRVADTEAFF.

The V gene is TRBV6-1, the J gene TRBJ1-5; 7 nucleotides agree with TRBD1. The V gene's germline CDR1 is MNHNS and CDR2 SASEGT. CDR3 length: 14 amino acids. The V gene end was trimmed by 2 bases and the J gene end by 6 bases; junction bases not matched to a gene: 4. The CDR3 loop reads CASSEYRGSQPQHF. The DNA of the CDR3 is TGTGCCAGCAGTGAATACAGGGGTAGTCAGCCCCAGCATTTT.

The rearrangement uses TRBV6-2 or TRBV6-3 and TRBJ2-1; D not certain. The CDR3 is 14 amino acids. Looked up from germline, CDR1 is MNHEY and CDR2 is SVGEGT. V lost 0 bases and J lost 7, with 10 bases in between. CDR3 amino acids: CASSYSTLQNEQFF. Written as DNA, the CDR3 is TGTGCCAGCAGTTACTCGACATTACAGAATGAGCAGTTCTTC.

The table lists this clonotype with a few counts. V is TRBV20-1 and J is TRBJ1-5; weak D call: TRBD1 (6 bases). Germline CDR1 DFQATT, CDR2 SNEGSKA (reference sequence). V was pared by 2 bases and J by 7 bases, with 9 bases between. The CDR3 sequence is 12 residues long. CDR3 nucleotide sequence: TGCAGTGCTAGACAGGGGAACCAGCCCCAGCATTTT. It yields the protein CSARQGNQPQHF.

This clonotype rates as medium-sized. The CDR3 DNA follows: TGTGCCAGCAGAGGACAGGGACACTACGAGCAGTACTTC. Translation gives CASRGQGHYEQYF. J is TRBJ2-7 and V is TRBV27, with 8 bases aligning to TRBD1. J lost 3 bases, V lost 6 bases, and 4 bases had no gene match. The germline gives CDR1 MNHEY, CDR2 SMNVEV (reference sequence). The CDR3 consists of 13 residues.

V and J are TRBV5-1 and TRBJ2-7, with D perhaps given as TRBD1 or TRBD2 (5 bases each). The CDR3 contains 15 residues. The germline V gene encodes CDR1 SGHRS and CDR2 YFSETQ. Trimming cost V 1 base and J 6 bases, with 17 bases left between them. CDR3 loop: CASSLNVAGTGEQYF. Written as DNA, the CDR3 is TGCGCCAGCAGCTTGAACGTCGCAGGGACGGGCGAGCAGTACTTC.

This chain uses TRBV7-2 with TRBJ2-5, with 8 nucleotides matching TRBD2. Germline CDR1 reads SGHTA; CDR2 reads FQGNSA. This CDR3 spans 15 amino acids. V lost 2 bases and J lost 5; bases outside the gene matches: 7. CDR3 loop: CASSLYSGAVETQYF. In DNA, the CDR3 is TGTGCCAGCAGCTTATATAGCGGGGCAGTGGAGACCCAGTACTTC.

This clonotype has a handful of counts. Written as DNA, the CDR3 is TGCGCCAGCAGTGAGTCGGGAGTCCCCTATGGCTACACCTTC. Translated: CASSESGVPYGYTF. The gene calls are TRBV10-1 and TRBJ1-2; D unresolved. The germline V and J ends were trimmed by 0 bases and 4 bases, with 9 bases remaining between them. Germline V gives CDR1 WNHNN, CDR2 SYGVQD (reference sequence). The CDR3 totals 14 residues.

The chain joins TRBV6-2 or TRBV6-3 to TRBJ2-2; 9 bases map to TRBD1. Germline V gives CDR1 MNHEY, CDR2 SVGEGT. V shed 8 bases and J 5 bases; nucleotides not matched to a gene: 6. The CDR3 sequence is 14 residues long. The CDR3 spells CASRWTGETGELFF. The CDR3 DNA follows: TGTGCCAGCCGCTGGACAGGGGAAACCGGGGAGCTGTTTTTT.

The V gene is TRBV30, the J gene TRBJ2-2; unclear D gene. Germline values: CDR1 GTSNPN, CDR2 SVGIG (reference sequence). V lost 4 bases to trimming and J lost 3 bases, with 9 bases between them. CDR3 size: 13 residues. The CDR3: CAWNNEDTGELFF. CDR3 bases: TGTGCCTGGAATAACGAGGACACCGGGGAGCTGTTTTTT. Using reference TRBV30 and TRBJ2-2 for the parts outside the CDR3, the full variable domain is SQTIHQWPATLVQPVGSPLSLECTVEGTSNPNLYWYRQAAGRGLQLLFYSVGIGQISSEVPQNLSASRPQDRQFILSSKKLLLSDSGFYLCAWNNEDTGELFFGEGSRLTVL.

V usage is TRBV7-3 and J usage is TRBJ2-1; the match to TRBD2 covers 14 bases. The CDR3 consists of 15 residues. CDR1 is SGHTA, CDR2 FQGTGA, per germline. After removal of 5 bases from V and 8 bases from J, the junction contained 5 bases not matched to a gene. DNA for the CDR3: TGTGCCAGCAGCCCGGGGACTAGCGGGAGCGATGAGCAGTTCTTC. As protein: CASSPGTSGSDEQFF. Using reference TRBV7-3 and TRBJ2-1 for the parts outside the CDR3, the full variable domain is GAGVSQTPSNKVTEKGKYVELRCDPISGHTALYWYRQSLGQGPEFLIYFQGTGAADDSGLPNDRFFAVRPEGSVSTLKIQRTERGDSAVYLCASSPGTSGSDEQFFGPGTRLTVL.

J is TRBJ2-7 and V is TRBV11-1; TRBD1 matches at 8 bases. The CDR3 loop spans 12 amino acids. The J segment lost 5 bases and the V segment lost 5 bases, leaving 2 bases of the junction unmatched. Germline CDR1 is SGHAT and CDR2 is FQDESV (reference sequence). CDR3: CASSPDRDEQYF. CDR3 bases: TGTGCCAGCAGCCCGGACAGGGACGAGCAGTACTTC.